This T cell receptor beta chain was documented in a study of radiotherapy plus CTLA-4 blockade in lung cancer. Study-level information: Among patients, 15% to 20% showed objective responses, and roughly 31% had disease control.

Profiled with immunoSEQ multiplex PCR; TCRdb holds only in-frame clones, not every one. The data hold more than 100,000 clones, with 90% observed a single time. Notes on the study in general: TCR clones of tumor origin grew in blood after radiotherapy plus ipilimumab.

Germline-derived CDR1 and CDR2 are SGHRS and YFSETQ. V was pared by 2 bases and J by 2 bases, with 10 bases between. The CDR3 spans 14 residues. Of note for this clone: The target antigen is unknown.

The V gene is TRBV5-1, the J gene TRBJ2-5, with D maybe TRBD2 (6 bases). This material consisted of peripheral blood, taken from a patient treated with radiotherapy plus ipilimumab. The receptor was derived from a human donor with non-small cell lung cancer that progressed on radiotherapy plus ipilimumab. Here the CDR3 reads CASSFVADQETQYF. CDR3 DNA: TGCGCCAGCAGCTTTGTAGCGGATCAAGAGACCCAGTACTTC.